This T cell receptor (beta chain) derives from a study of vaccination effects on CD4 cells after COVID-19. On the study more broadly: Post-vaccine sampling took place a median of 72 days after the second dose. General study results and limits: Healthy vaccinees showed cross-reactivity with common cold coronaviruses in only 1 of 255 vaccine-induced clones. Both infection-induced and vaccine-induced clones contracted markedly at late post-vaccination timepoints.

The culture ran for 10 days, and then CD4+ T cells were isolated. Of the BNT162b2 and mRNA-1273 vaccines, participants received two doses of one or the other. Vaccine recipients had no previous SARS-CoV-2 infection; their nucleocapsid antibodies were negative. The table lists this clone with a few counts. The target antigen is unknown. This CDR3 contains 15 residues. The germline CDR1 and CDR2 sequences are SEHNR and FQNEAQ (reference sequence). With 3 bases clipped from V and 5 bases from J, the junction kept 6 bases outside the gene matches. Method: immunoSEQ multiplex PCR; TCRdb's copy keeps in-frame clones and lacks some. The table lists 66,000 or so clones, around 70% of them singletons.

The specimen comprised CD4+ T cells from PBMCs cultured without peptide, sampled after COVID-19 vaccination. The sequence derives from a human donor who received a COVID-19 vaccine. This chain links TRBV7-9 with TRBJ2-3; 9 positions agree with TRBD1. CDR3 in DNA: TGTGCCAGCAGCTTTAGGGACAGGGCGGGAGATACGCAGTATTTT. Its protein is CASSFRDRAGDTQYF. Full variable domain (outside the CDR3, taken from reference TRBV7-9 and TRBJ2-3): DTGVSQNPRHKITKRGQNVTFRCDPISEHNRLYWYRQTLGQGPEFLTYFQNEAQLEKSRLLSDRFSAERPKGSFSTLEIQRTEQGDSAMYLCASSFRDRAGDTQYFGPGTRLTVL.